One and the same sample provided the 8 T cell receptor beta chains below, sequenced in a study of blood T cell repertoires in COVID-19. Measured with immunoSEQ multiplex PCR; TCRdb has only the in-frame clones, and not every one. The sample gives more than 25,000 clones, 89% of which show up once; around 3.5% is in the top ten. Sequences were obtained from peripheral blood. The receptors come from a human donor in a cohort sampled during active COVID-19.

The gene calls are TRBV18 and TRBJ1-4; D is uncertain. This CDR3 has 15 amino acids. Trimming shortened V by 6 bases and J by 1 base, and 12 bases separated the two germline ends. Germline V gene sequence: CDR1 KGHSH, CDR2 LQKENI. In DNA, the CDR3 is TGTGCCAGCTCGCCCGGAGCGGAAACTAATGAAAAACTGTTTTTT. Encoded protein: CASSPGAETNEKLFF. Based on the CDR3 plus reference TRBV18 and TRBJ1-4, the full variable domain is NAGVMQNPRHLVRRRGQEARLRCSPMKGHSHVYWYRQLPEEGLKFMVYLQKENIIDESGMPKERFSAEFPKEGPSILRIQQVVRGDSAAYFCASSPGAETNEKLFFGSGTQLSVL.

The CDR3: CASSLGTGGGTEAFF. CDR3 in DNA: TGTGCCAGCAGCTTAGGTACAGGGGGCGGTACTGAAGCTTTCTTT. This chain uses TRBV7-8 with TRBJ1-1; 9 nucleotides match TRBD1. This CDR3 comprises 15 residues. Germline CDR1 SGHVS, CDR2 FQNEAQ. V lost 1 base and J lost 5; bases outside the gene matches: 5.

The V gene is TRBV7-2, the J gene TRBJ2-1, with D possibly matching TRBD2 (7 bases). Germline CDR1 SGHTA, CDR2 FQGNSA. This CDR3 has 16 residues. V was cut by 6 bases and J by 3 bases, with 18 bases left in between. The CDR3 protein is CASSRVGGGGYNEQFF. For the CDR3, the DNA is TGTGCCAGCAGTCGGGTGGGCGGGGGCGGCTACAATGAGCAGTTCTTC.

The genes are TRBV3-1 (or the pseudogene TRBV3-2) and TRBJ2-2, with TRBD2 matching over 7 bases. The CDR3 length is 15 residues. Trimming cost V 3 bases and J 1 base; bases outside gene matches: 2. Germline CDR1 is LGHDT and CDR2 is YNNKEL (reference sequence). CDR3 residues: CASSQGGGNTGELFF. The DNA for the CDR3 is TGTGCCAGCAGCCAGGGCGGGGGGAACACCGGGGAGCTGTTTTTT.

This chain links TRBV5-1 with TRBJ2-5; 15 bases match TRBD2. The germline CDR1 and CDR2 sequences are SGHRS and YFSETQ. There are 15 residues in the CDR3. V was clipped by 4 bases and J by 5 bases; unmatched bases: 3. The CDR3, as DNA: TGCGCCAGCAGCCCCGGGACTAGCGGGGGGGAGACCCAGTACTTC. This gives the protein CASSPGTSGGETQYF.

The chain is built from TRBV6-2 or TRBV6-3 and TRBJ2-7; D call uncertain. The CDR3 sequence is 12 residues long. Germline V lookup: CDR1 MNHEY, CDR2 SVGEGT. V dropped 4 bases and J dropped 3 bases, with 7 bases sitting between them. CDR3 bases: TGTGCCAGCAGTTTCCCAGACTACGAGCAGTACTTC. As protein: CASSFPDYEQYF.

This clone was counted between two and nine times. The J gene is TRBJ1-1, the V gene TRBV4-2; 10 bases agree with TRBD1. CDR3 length equals 16 residues. CDR1 is LGHNA and CDR2 is YNFKEQ in the germline V gene. The J segment lost 3 bases and the V segment lost 1 base, leaving 5 bases of the junction unmatched. The CDR3 DNA reads TGTGCCAGCAGCCAAGGGACAGGGGGAGGGTACACTGAAGCTTTCTTT. It codes for CASSQGTGGGYTEAFF.

The chain employs TRBV11-2 and TRBJ2-6; D uncertain. The CDR3 has 18 residues. With 6 bases removed from V and 5 bases from J, the gap between germline ends came to 23 bases. Germline-derived CDR1 and CDR2 are SGHAT and FQNNGV. The CDR3 DNA is TGTGCCAGCAGATCCCTTAGGTCCCCCCCAGGTCGGGCCAACGTCCTGACTTTC. This encodes CASRSLRSPPGRANVLTF.